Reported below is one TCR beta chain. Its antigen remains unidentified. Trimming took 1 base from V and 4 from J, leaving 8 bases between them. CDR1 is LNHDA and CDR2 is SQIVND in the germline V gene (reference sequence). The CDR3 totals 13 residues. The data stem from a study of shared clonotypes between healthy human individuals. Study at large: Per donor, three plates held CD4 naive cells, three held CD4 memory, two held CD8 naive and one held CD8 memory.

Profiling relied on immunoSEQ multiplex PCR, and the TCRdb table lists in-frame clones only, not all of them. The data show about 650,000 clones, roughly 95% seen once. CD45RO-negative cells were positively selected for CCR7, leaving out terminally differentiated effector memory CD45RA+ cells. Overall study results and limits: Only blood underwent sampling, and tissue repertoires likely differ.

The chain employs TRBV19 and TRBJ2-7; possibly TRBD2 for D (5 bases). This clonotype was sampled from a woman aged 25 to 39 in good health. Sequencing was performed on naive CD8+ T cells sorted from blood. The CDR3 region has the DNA TGTGCCAGTAGTATAGGGACTCGATACGAGCAGTACTTC. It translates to CASSIGTRYEQYF.